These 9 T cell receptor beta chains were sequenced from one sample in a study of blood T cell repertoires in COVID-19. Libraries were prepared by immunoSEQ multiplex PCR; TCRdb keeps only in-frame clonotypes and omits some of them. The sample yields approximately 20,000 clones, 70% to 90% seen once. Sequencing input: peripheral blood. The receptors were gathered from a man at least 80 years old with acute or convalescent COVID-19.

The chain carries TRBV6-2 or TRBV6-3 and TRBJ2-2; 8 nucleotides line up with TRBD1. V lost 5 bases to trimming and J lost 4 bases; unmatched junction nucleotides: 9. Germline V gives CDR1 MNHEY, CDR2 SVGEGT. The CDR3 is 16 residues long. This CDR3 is CASSQNTGGPTGELFF. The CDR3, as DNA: TGTGCCAGCAGTCAGAACACAGGGGGGCCCACCGGGGAGCTGTTTTTT.

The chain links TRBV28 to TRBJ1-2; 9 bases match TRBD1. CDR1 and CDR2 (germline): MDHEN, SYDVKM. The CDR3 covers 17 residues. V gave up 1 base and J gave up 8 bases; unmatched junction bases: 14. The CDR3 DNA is TGTGCCAGCAGTTTATACCGGGACAGGGAAGTGTCGAAGGGCTACACCTTC. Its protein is CASSLYRDREVSKGYTF.

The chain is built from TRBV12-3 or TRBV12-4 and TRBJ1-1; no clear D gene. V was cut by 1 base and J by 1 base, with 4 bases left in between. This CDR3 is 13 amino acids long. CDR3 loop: CASSLVRNTEAFF. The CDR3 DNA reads TGTGCCAGCAGTTTAGTCCGGAACACTGAAGCTTTCTTT.

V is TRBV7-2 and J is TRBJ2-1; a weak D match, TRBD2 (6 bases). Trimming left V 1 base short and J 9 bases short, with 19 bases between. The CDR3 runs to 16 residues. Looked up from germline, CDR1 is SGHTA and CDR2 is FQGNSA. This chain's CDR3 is CASSLDGTPGIGEQFF. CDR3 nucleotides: TGTGCCAGCAGCTTAGATGGGACTCCCGGCATTGGTGAGCAGTTCTTC.

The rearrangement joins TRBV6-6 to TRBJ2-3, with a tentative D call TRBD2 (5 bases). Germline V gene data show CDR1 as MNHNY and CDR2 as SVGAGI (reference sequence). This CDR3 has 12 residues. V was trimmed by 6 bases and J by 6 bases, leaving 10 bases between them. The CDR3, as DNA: TGTGCCAGCAGCCCGACGGGGGATACGCAGTATTTT. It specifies CASSPTGDTQYF.

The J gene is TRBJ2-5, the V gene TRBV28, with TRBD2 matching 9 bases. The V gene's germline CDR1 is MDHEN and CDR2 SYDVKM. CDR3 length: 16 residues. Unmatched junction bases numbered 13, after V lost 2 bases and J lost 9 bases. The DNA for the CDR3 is TGTGCCAGCAGTTTAGCTAGCGGGGCCTCGAAGAGGGCCCAGTACTTC. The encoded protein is CASSLASGASKRAQYF.

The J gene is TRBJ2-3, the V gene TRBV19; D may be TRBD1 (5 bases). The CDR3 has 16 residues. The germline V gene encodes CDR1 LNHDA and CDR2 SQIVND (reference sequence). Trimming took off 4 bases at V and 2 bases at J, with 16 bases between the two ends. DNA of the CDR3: TGTGCCAGTAGTACGTCCCTCGACAGCTACACAGATACGCAGTATTTT. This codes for CASSTSLDSYTDTQYF.

Written as DNA, the CDR3 is TGTGCCATCAGCGGGGATAATTCACCCCTCCACTTT. Translation: CAISGDNSPLHF. This chain links TRBV10-3 with TRBJ1-6, with unresolved D. The CDR3 has 12 residues. CDR1 and CDR2 from the germline V gene are ENHRY and SYGVKD. Trimming took 6 bases from V and 5 from J, leaving 5 bases between them.

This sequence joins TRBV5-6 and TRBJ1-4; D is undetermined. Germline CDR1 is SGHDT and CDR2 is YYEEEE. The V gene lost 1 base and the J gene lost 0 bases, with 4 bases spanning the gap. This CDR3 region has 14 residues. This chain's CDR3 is CASSLYTTNEKLFF. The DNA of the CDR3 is TGTGCCAGCAGCTTGTACACAACTAATGAAAAACTGTTTTTT.